These 9 T cell receptor beta chains were all obtained from the same sample, sequenced in a study of control samples from healthy donors and cancer patients. This table comes from immunoSEQ multiplex PCR, and its TCRdb copy is limited to in-frame clones, with some not included. This table holds about 410,000 clones, about nine tenths found once. Input material: PBMCs. Every receptor here comes from a man between 40 and 49 years old with head and neck cancer.

The rearrangement joins TRBV4-2 to TRBJ2-3; possibly TRBD2 for D (6 bases). This CDR3 contains 15 residues. CDR1 and CDR2 from the germline V gene are LGHNA and YNFKEQ. Trimming pared 4 bases from V and 0 bases from J, leaving 11 bases between. CDR3 bases: TGTGCCAGCAGCCCGCTAGCGACTAGCACAGATACGCAGTATTTT. Its protein is CASSPLATSTDTQYF.

The chain couples TRBV10-3 to TRBJ2-1; TRBD1 matches at 8 bases. Germline V gives CDR1 ENHRY, CDR2 SYGVKD. V was clipped by 0 bases and J by 6 bases; unmatched bases: 4. This CDR3 spans 15 amino acids. CDR3 sequence (DNA): TGTGCCATCAGTGAGTCCCAGACAGGGGTCAATGAGCAGTTCTTC. It codes for CAISESQTGVNEQFF.

The chain recombines TRBV6-5 with TRBJ1-2; maybe TRBD1 (5 bases). The V end was cut by 7 bases, the J end by 4 bases, with 16 bases between. The length of the CDR3 is 14 residues. Germline CDR1 reads MNHEY; CDR2 reads SVGAGI. This chain's CDR3 is CASTRDGEIYGYTF. CDR3 DNA: TGTGCCAGCACCCGGGACGGAGAGATCTATGGCTACACCTTC.

V gene TRBV2 combines with J gene TRBJ2-3; D call uncertain. Germline V gene lookup returns CDR1 SNHLY and CDR2 FYNNEI. Trimming stripped 8 bases from V and 4 bases from J, with 7 bases between. CDR3 length: 11 amino acids. The DNA of the CDR3 is TGTGCCAGCCTCGTTGCAGATACGCAGTATTTT. Its translation: CASLVADTQYF.

This clone appeared a few times. The chain joins TRBV7-3 to TRBJ1-6, with a weak D call TRBD1 (6 bases). This CDR3 spans 12 amino acids. Trimming left V 5 bases short and J 7 bases short, with 6 bases between. CDR1 is SGHTA and CDR2 is FQGTGA in the germline V gene. The chain's CDR3 is CASSTGNSPLHF. The CDR3 region has the DNA TGTGCCAGCAGCACAGGGAATTCACCCCTCCACTTT.

Worth noting for this clone: One end of the junction does not line up with germline, which may come from a read error. This chain joins TRBV19 and TRBJ2-3, with D possibly being TRBD1 (6 bases). Looked up from germline, CDR1 is LNHDA and CDR2 is SQIVND (reference sequence). This CDR3 is built from 15 residues. The CDR3 is CASSLDRLYTDTQYF. CDR3 nucleotides: TGTGCCAGTAGTCTAGACAGGTTATACACAGATACGCAGTATTTT.

V and J are TRBV9 and TRBJ1-1; 7 positions match TRBD1. Germline CDR1 is SGDLS and CDR2 is YYNGEE. Trimming cost V 5 bases and J 0 bases; bases outside gene matches: 7. The CDR3 loop spans 15 amino acids. The CDR3 is CASRAGQNMNTEAFF. In nucleotides, the CDR3 is TGTGCCAGCAGGGCGGGACAGAACATGAACACTGAAGCTTTCTTT.

This chain joins TRBV27 and TRBJ1-1; 7 bases map to TRBD1. The V and J ends lost 3 bases and 1 base, in that order; junction bases with no gene match: 14. This CDR3 spans 18 amino acids. Germline V CDR1 and CDR2: MNHEY, SMNVEV (reference sequence). CDR3 loop: CASSFPPGTGVENTEAFF. Written as DNA, the CDR3 is TGTGCCAGCAGTTTCCCGCCGGGAACAGGGGTGGAGAACACTGAAGCTTTCTTT.

The chain carries TRBV5-6 and TRBJ1-6; D is ambiguous. Trimming took off 1 base at V and 10 bases at J, with 15 bases between the two ends. CDR3 length equals 15 residues. The germline V gene has CDR1 SGHDT and CDR2 YYEEEE. The CDR3 reads CASSLNVQVGSPLHF. The CDR3 DNA reads as TGTGCCAGCAGCTTGAATGTCCAGGTGGGATCACCCCTCCACTTT.